Reported below is one T cell receptor beta chain. One end of the junction varies from germline; a read error may be responsible. The data belong to a study of blood T cell repertoires in COVID-19. Study information: Sites in the United States, Italy and Spain provided acute and convalescent COVID-19 samples. Sources were T cells, B-cell-depleted T cells, or PBMCs; the material itself was cDNA or gDNA.

Source study methods: Amplification of reference gene primers was used by the study to estimate nucleated cell counts. Sequenced by immunoSEQ multiplex PCR; TCRdb stores in-frame clones only, minus some. V and J calls and clone size come straight from that table; D and trimming were deduced from the DNA. The sample lists approximately 340,000 clones, about 83% occurring once. Looked up from germline, CDR1 is SEHNR and CDR2 is FQNEAQ (reference sequence). This CDR3 region has 16 residues. J is TRBJ2-1 and V is TRBV7-9, with 13 bases aligning to TRBD2. The sequenced sample was peripheral blood. The receptor's source is a man aged 25-40 years with active or convalescent COVID-19. The chain's CDR3 is CASSLATSGRAGEQFF. The CDR3 nucleotides are TGTGCCAGCAGCCTAGCAACTAGCGGGAGGGCCGGCGAGCAGTTCTTC.